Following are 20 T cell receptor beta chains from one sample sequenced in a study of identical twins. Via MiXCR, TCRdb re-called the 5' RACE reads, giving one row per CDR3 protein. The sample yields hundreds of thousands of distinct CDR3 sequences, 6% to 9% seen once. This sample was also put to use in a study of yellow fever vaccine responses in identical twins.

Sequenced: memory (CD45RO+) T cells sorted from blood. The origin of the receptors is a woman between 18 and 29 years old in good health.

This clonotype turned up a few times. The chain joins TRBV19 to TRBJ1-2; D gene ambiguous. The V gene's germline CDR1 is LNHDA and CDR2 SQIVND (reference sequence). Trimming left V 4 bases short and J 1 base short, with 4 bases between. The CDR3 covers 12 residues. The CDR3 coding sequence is TGTGCCAGTAGTACTTATAACTATGGCTACACCTTC. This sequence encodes CASSTYNYGYTF. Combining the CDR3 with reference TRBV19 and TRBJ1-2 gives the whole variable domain DGGITQSPKYLFRKEGQNVTLSCEQNLNHDAMYWYRQDPGQGLRLIYYSQIVNDFQKGDIAEGYSVSREKKESFPLTVTSAQKNPTAFYLCASSTYNYGYTFGSGTRLTVV.

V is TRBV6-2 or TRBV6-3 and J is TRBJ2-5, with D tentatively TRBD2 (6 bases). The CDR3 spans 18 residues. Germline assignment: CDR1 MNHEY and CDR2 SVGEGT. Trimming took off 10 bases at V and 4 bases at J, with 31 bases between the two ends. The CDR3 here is CANSCLDPFLRDGETQYF. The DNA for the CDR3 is TGTGCCAATAGCTGCCTGGACCCTTTTTTGCGGGACGGAGAGACCCAGTACTTC.

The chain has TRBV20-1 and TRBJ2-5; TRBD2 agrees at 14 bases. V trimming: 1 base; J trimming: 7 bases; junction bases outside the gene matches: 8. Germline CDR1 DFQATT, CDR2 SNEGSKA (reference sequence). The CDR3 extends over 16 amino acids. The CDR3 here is CSARVGTSGSRRTQYF. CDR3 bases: TGCAGTGCTAGAGTGGGGACTAGCGGGAGTAGGCGGACCCAGTACTTC.

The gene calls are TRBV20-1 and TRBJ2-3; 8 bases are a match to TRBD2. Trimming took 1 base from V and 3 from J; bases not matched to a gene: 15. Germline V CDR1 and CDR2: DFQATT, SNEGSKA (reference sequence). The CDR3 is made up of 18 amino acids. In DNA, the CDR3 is TGCAGTGCTAGAGGCAGTCGCTTTGGTCTAGCGGGTACAGATACGCAGTATTTT. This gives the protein CSARGSRFGLAGTDTQYF.

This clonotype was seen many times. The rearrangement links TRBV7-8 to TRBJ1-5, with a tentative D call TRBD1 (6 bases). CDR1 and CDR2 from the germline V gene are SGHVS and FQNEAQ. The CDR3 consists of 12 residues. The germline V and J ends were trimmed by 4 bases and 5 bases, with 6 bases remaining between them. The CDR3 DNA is TGTGCCAGCAGCTCAGGGGATCAGCCCCAGCATTTT. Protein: CASSSGDQPQHF.

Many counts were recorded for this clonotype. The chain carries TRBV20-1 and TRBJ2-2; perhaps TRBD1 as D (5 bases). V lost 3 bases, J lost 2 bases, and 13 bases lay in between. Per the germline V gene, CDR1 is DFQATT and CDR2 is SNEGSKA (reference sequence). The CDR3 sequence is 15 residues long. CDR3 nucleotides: TGCAGTGCTAGGAAAGGCAGGGTCAACACCGGGGAGCTGTTTTTT. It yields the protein CSARKGRVNTGELFF.

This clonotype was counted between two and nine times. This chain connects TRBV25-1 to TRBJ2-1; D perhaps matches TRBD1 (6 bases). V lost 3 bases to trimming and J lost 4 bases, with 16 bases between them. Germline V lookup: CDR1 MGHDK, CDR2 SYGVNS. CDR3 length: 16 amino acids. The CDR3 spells CASSEAGQMKYNEQFF. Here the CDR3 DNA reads TGTGCCAGCAGTGAGGCTGGACAGATGAAGTACAATGAGCAGTTCTTC.

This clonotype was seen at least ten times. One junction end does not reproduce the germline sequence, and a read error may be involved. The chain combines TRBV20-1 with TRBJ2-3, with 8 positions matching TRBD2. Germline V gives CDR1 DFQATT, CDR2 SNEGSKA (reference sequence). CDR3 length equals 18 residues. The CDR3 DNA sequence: TGCAGCGCTAGACCCATGACGTGGGCGGGGGGCCGCACAGATACGCAGTATTTT. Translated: CSARPMTWAGGRTDTQYF.

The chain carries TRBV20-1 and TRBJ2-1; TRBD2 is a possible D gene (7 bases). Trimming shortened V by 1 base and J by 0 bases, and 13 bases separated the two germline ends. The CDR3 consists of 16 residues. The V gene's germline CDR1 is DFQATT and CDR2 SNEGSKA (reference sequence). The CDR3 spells CSARVRGRGSYNEQFF. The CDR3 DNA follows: TGCAGTGCTAGAGTTAGGGGGAGGGGCTCCTACAATGAGCAGTTCTTC.

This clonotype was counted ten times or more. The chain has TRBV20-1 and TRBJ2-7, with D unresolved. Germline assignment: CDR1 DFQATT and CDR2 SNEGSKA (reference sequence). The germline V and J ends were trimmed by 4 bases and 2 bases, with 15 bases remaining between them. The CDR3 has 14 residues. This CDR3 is CSAIGTALPYEQYF. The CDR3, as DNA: TGCAGTGCTATCGGAACAGCGCTGCCCTACGAGCAGTACTTC.

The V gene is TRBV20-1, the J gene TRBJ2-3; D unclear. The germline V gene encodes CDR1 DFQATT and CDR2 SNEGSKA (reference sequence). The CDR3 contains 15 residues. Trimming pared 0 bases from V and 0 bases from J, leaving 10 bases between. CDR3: CSARDLTTSTDTQYF. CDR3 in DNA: TGCAGTGCTAGAGATTTAACTACCAGCACAGATACGCAGTATTTT.

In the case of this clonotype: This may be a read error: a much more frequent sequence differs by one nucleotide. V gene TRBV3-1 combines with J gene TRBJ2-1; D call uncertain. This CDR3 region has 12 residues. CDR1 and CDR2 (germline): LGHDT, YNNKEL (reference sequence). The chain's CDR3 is CTSSLLLNEQFF. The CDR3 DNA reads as TGTACCAGCAGCCTTTTACTTAATGAGCAGTTCTTC.

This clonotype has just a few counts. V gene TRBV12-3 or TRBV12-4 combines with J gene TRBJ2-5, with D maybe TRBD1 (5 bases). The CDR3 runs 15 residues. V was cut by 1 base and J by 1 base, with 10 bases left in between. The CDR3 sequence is CASSLVGAGQETQYF. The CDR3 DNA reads TGTGCCAGCAGTTTAGTAGGGGCCGGCCAAGAGACCCAGTACTTC.

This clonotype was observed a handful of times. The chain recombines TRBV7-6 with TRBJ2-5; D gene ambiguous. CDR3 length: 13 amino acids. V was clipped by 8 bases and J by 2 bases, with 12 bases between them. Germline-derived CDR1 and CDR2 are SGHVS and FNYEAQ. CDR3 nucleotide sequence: TGTGCCAGCGGTCGGGCAAGTCAAGAGACCCAGTACTTC. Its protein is CASGRASQETQYF. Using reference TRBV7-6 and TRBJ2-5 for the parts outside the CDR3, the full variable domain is GAGVSQSPRYKVTKRGQDVALRCDPISGHVSLYWYRQALGQGPEFLTYFNYEAQQDKSGLPNDRFSAERPEGSISTLTIQRTEQRDSAMYRCASGRASQETQYFGPGTRLLVL.

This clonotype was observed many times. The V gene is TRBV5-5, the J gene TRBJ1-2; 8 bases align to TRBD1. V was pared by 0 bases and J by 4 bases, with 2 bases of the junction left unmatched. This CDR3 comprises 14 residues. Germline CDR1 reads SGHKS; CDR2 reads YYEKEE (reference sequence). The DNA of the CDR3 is TGTGCCAGCAGCTTGGCTGACAGGGGCTATGGCTACACCTTC. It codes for CASSLADRGYGYTF.

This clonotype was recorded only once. The CDR3 here is CASSPIGQGSYTGELFF. The CDR3 DNA reads TGTGCCAGCAGTCCGATCGGACAGGGATCTTACACCGGGGAGCTGTTTTTT. This rearrangement joins TRBV6-2 or TRBV6-3 to TRBJ2-2; TRBD1 matches at 8 bases. The germline V gene encodes CDR1 MNHEY and CDR2 SVGEGT. This CDR3 is 17 amino acids long. The V gene end was trimmed by 5 bases and the J gene end by 3 bases; junction bases not matched to a gene: 11.

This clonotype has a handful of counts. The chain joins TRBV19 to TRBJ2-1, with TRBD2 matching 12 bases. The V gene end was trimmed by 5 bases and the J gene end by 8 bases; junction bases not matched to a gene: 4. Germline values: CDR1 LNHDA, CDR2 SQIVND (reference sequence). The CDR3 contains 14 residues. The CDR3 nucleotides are TGTGCCAGTAGTCCTAGCGGGAGGGCCTATGAGCAGTTCTTC. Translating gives CASSPSGRAYEQFF.

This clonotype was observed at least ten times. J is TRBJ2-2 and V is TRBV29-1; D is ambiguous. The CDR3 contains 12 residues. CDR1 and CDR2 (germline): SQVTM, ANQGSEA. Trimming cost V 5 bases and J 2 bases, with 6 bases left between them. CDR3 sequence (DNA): TGCAGCGTTAAGACTAACACCGGGGAGCTGTTTTTT. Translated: CSVKTNTGELFF.

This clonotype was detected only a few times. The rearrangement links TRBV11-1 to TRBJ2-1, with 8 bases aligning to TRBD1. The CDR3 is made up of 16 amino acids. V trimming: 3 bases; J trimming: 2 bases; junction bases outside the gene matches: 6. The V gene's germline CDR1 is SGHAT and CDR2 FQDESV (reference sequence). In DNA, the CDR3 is TGTGCCAGCAGCTTCGGTCGGGACAGGACCTACAATGAGCAGTTCTTC. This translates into CASSFGRDRTYNEQFF.

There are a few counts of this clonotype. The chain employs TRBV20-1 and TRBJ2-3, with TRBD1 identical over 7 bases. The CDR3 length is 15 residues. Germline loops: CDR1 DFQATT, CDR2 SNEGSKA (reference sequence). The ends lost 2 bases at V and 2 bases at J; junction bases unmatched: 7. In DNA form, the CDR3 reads TGCAGTGCTAGACCCCCAGGGGGTTTCACAGATACGCAGTATTTT. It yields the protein CSARPPGGFTDTQYF.